Below, 10 T cell receptor beta chains from the same sample are listed, as sequenced in a study of blood T cells in healthy people across ages (dated by TCRdb to 2014 to 2015). The library was made by 5' RACE. The sequencer was an Illumina HiSeq 2500. A second PCR of roughly 7 to 11 cycles was run with a J-beta primer mix and a sample-barcoded 5' primer. TCRdb itself trimmed the public reads at Q25 with fastp, ran MiXCR and retained productive beta chains. Every distinct CDR3 protein forms one entry, paired with its most common genes and DNA. The sample table holds about 1.7 million distinct CDR3 sequences, of which about 28% were seen once. The ten largest clones represent less than 9.5% of the sample. Sequenced: blood. The source is a woman aged 25 to 39 in good health.

V and J are TRBV20-1 and TRBJ1-5; 10 nucleotides line up with TRBD1. The V and J ends lost 5 bases and 5 bases, in that order; junction bases with no gene match: 3. Germline V gene data show CDR1 as DFQATT and CDR2 as SNEGSKA (reference sequence). CDR3 length equals 13 residues. CDR3 in DNA: TGCAGTGCTGGGACAGGGGCGCATCAGCCCCAGCATTTT. Encoded protein: CSAGTGAHQPQHF.

Only a few counts were recorded for this clonotype. The V and J genes are TRBV20-1 and TRBJ2-5; D possibly matches TRBD1 or TRBD2 (5 bases each). Germline CDR1 reads DFQATT; CDR2 reads SNEGSKA (reference sequence). The CDR3 contains 13 residues. V was pared by 6 bases and J by 4 bases, with 15 bases between. The chain's CDR3 is CSAHRDGSETQYF. The CDR3 nucleotides read TGCAGTGCACACCGGGACGGATCAGAGACCCAGTACTTC.

This chain joins TRBV7-9 and TRBJ1-2; a weak D match, TRBD1 (5 bases). This CDR3 is built from 14 residues. In germline, CDR1 is SEHNR, CDR2 FQNEAQ (reference sequence). Deletions cut 1 base from V and 4 bases from J, with 10 bases between. CDR3 bases: TGTGCCAGCAGCTTAGGGGGACCGTTCTATGGCTACACCTTC. It codes for CASSLGGPFYGYTF.

This clonotype was picked up a small number of times. The J gene is TRBJ1-4, the V gene TRBV9, with D maybe TRBD1 (5 bases). V was trimmed by 5 bases and J by 8 bases, leaving 13 bases between them. The germline gives CDR1 SGDLS, CDR2 YYNGEE. The CDR3 spans 13 residues. For the CDR3, the DNA is TGTGCCAGCAGGTCGGGAGGGGACGAAAAACTGTTTTTT. Its protein product is CASRSGGDEKLFF.

A few counts support this clonotype. The V and J genes are TRBV4-2 and TRBJ2-1, with D perhaps TRBD2 (6 bases). CDR3 length: 17 amino acids. The V gene's germline CDR1 is LGHNA and CDR2 YNFKEQ. Trimming shortened V by 6 bases and J by 0 bases, and 18 bases separated the two germline ends. CDR3 DNA: TGTGCCAGCAGTCCAAGAGGTCGGGGGAGCTCCTACAATGAGCAGTTCTTC. The encoded protein is CASSPRGRGSSYNEQFF.

This clonotype appeared a few times. V is TRBV6-1 and J is TRBJ2-7; 8 positions agree with TRBD1. The germline CDR1 and CDR2 sequences are MNHNS and SASEGT. CDR3 length: 16 amino acids. Trimming cost V 3 bases and J 1 base; bases outside gene matches: 8. CDR3 sequence (DNA): TGTGCCAGCAGTGAGGTGGGGACAGGACAATCCTACGAGCAGTACTTC. It codes for CASSEVGTGQSYEQYF.

This rearrangement joins TRBV7-9 to TRBJ1-1; TRBD1 aligns across 7 bases. Germline CDR1 reads SEHNR; CDR2 reads FQNEAQ (reference sequence). The CDR3 sequence is 14 residues long. Losses at the gene ends were 2 bases for V and 5 bases for J; bases not matched to a gene: 5. The CDR3 bases are TGTGCCAGCAGCTTACAGGGGGGGTATACTGAAGCTTTCTTT. It encodes CASSLQGGYTEAFF.

The chain links TRBV7-9 to TRBJ1-1; the D is unclear. The CDR3 totals 12 residues. From germline, CDR1 is SEHNR and CDR2 FQNEAQ (reference sequence). Between the trimmed V and J ends, which lost 5 bases and 11 bases, there was a span of 15 bases. This CDR3 reads CASSREAGRAFF. The CDR3 nucleotides read TGTGCCAGCAGCAGAGAAGCGGGGAGGGCTTTCTTT.

The chain uses TRBV30 and TRBJ1-1; the D is unclear. Looked up from germline, CDR1 is GTSNPN and CDR2 is SVGIG (reference sequence). V lost 6 bases to trimming and J lost 0 bases, with 14 bases between them. This CDR3 has 14 amino acids. In DNA, the CDR3 is TGTGCCTGTCCCTCAGGTAATATGAACACTGAAGCTTTCTTT. Translated, it gives CACPSGNMNTEAFF.

The table lists this clonotype with many counts. In nucleotides, the CDR3 is TGTGCCAGCAGCTTAAATGGGGCAGAGAGCTACGAGCAGTACTTC. Amino acid sequence: CASSLNGAESYEQYF. The chain has TRBV7-3 and TRBJ2-7; a weak D match, TRBD1 (5 bases). V lost 1 base and J 3 bases, leaving 13 bases between the germline ends. Germline V CDR1 and CDR2: SGHTA, FQGTGA. This CDR3 is 15 amino acids long.